Presented here are 26 T cell receptor beta chains from one specimen sequenced in a study of T cells after posttransplantation cyclophosphamide. The naive gate required viable CD3+CD4+ or CD3+CD8+ cells with CCR7+CD45RA+CD45RO-CD95-CD27+CD28+ phenotype. Some clones are missing from TCRdb's copy, which holds only in-frame ones; the method was immunoSEQ multiplex PCR. The data contain 25,000 to 35,000 clones, about 93% of them seen just once; the ten biggest clones take up 0.24%. Sequenced input: naive CD4+ T cells sorted from PBMCs. Receptors originate from a woman aged 55 to 70 in good health, CMV-negative, and a related stem cell transplant donor.

In DNA form, the CDR3 reads TGTGCAAGTCGCTTAGTAAGACTAGCGGGGGGGTACGGGTCTACGACCCAGTACTTC. Translated, it gives CASRLVRLAGGYGSTTQYF. The chain joins TRBV12-2 to TRBJ2-5; no check of the table's D call, TRBD2, against the DNA was made. TRBV12-2 is labeled a pseudogene. CDR3 length equals 19 residues.

V gene TRBV4-3 combines with J gene TRBJ1-4, with D hard to call. Germline V gene sequence: CDR1 LGHNA, CDR2 YSLEER. The CDR3 length is 17 residues. The germline V and J ends were trimmed by 1 base and 2 bases, with 14 bases remaining between them. The CDR3 reads CASSQGLTAGTNEKLFF. In DNA, the CDR3 is TGCGCCAGCAGCCAAGGACTGACCGCGGGGACTAATGAAAAACTGTTTTTT.

This rearrangement joins TRBV6-6 to TRBJ1-2; no clear D. Germline V CDR1 and CDR2: MNHNY, SVGAGI (reference sequence). V was pared by 1 base and J by 4 bases, with 7 bases between. This CDR3 has 13 residues. The CDR3 bases are TGTGCCAGCAGTTACTTAGCGGGCTATGGCTACACCTTC. The encoded protein is CASSYLAGYGYTF.

The chain links TRBV19 to TRBJ2-7; 9 bases fit TRBD2. V shed 3 bases, J shed 4 bases, and the junction held 13 bases outside the gene matches. Per germline, CDR1 LNHDA and CDR2 SQIVND (reference sequence). This CDR3 has 17 residues. For the CDR3, the DNA is TGTGCCAGTAGTATGGGGCACGGGAGGCGGGGGGGATACGAGCAGTACTTC. Amino acid sequence: CASSMGHGRRGGYEQYF.

V usage is TRBV18 and J usage is TRBJ2-3; 7 bases map to TRBD1. The CDR3 covers 14 residues. V gave up 4 bases and J gave up 0 bases; unmatched junction bases: 1. Looked up from germline, CDR1 is KGHSH and CDR2 is LQKENI. CDR3 in DNA: TGTGCCAGCTCACTGGGACAGAGCACAGATACGCAGTATTTT. The encoded protein is CASSLGQSTDTQYF.

The V and J genes are TRBV2 and TRBJ1-1; 7 bases match TRBD1. CDR1 SNHLY and CDR2 FYNNEI come from the germline V gene. The CDR3 sequence is 12 residues long. Losses at the gene ends were 2 bases for V and 12 bases for J; bases not matched to a gene: 6. CDR3 nucleotides: TGTGCCAGCAGTGAACAAGGGGGCTTGACTTTCTTT. This codes for CASSEQGGLTFF.

The J gene is TRBJ1-2, the V gene TRBV19, with 9 bases fitting TRBD1. The V and J ends lost 8 bases and 4 bases, in that order; junction bases with no gene match: 5. CDR1 LNHDA and CDR2 SQIVND come from the germline V gene (reference sequence). The CDR3 runs 13 residues. The DNA of the CDR3 is TGTGCCAGTTCTCTGGACAGGGGCTATGGCTACACCTTC. Protein product: CASSLDRGYGYTF.

This clone was seen once. The gene calls are TRBV9 and TRBJ2-1; D not certain. Germline V lookup: CDR1 SGDLS, CDR2 YYNGEE. CDR3 length: 14 residues. V lost 2 bases, J lost 9 bases, and 15 bases lay in between. The CDR3 bases are TGTGCCAGCAGCGTTCCGACTGCCCTCGGTGAGCAGTTCTTC. This codes for CASSVPTALGEQFF.

The chain couples TRBV18 to TRBJ1-2; 9 bases are shared with TRBD1. This CDR3 contains 18 residues. J was trimmed by 2 bases and V by 4 bases; bases with no gene match: 14. Germline V lookup: CDR1 KGHSH, CDR2 LQKENI. In DNA form, the CDR3 reads TGTGCCAGCTCACTAATTGGGACAGGGTTCCCAGGAAACTATGGCTACACCTTC. This sequence encodes CASSLIGTGFPGNYGYTF.

This sequence joins TRBV28 and TRBJ1-5, with 7 nucleotides matching TRBD1. The trim removed 6 bases at V and 1 base at J, leaving 6 bases unmatched. The germline CDR1 and CDR2 sequences are MDHEN and SYDVKM. This CDR3 is 15 amino acids long. The CDR3 sequence is CASRYRGASNQPQHF. CDR3 nucleotide sequence: TGTGCCAGCAGGTACAGGGGTGCGAGCAATCAGCCCCAGCATTTT.

This rearrangement joins TRBV5-5 to TRBJ2-1, with 11 bases identical to TRBD1. Germline V CDR1 and CDR2: SGHKS, YYEKEE (reference sequence). The junction had 4 bases not matched to a gene; V was cut back by 4 bases and J by 4 bases. CDR3 length equals 15 residues. The CDR3 here is CASSRDRGAYNEQFF. The CDR3 coding sequence is TGTGCCAGCAGCCGGGACAGGGGGGCTTACAATGAGCAGTTCTTC.

V is TRBV4-3 and J is TRBJ1-1; D might be TRBD1 (5 bases). The CDR3 is made up of 15 amino acids. V was clipped by 1 base and J by 4 bases, with 13 bases between them. Germline V gene sequence: CDR1 LGHNA, CDR2 YSLEER. The CDR3 spells CASSQGDSPGTEAFF. For the CDR3, the DNA is TGCGCCAGCAGCCAAGGAGACAGCCCAGGCACTGAAGCTTTCTTT.

The CDR3 region is CASSETGADTQYF. In DNA, the CDR3 is TGCGCCAGCAGCGAGACAGGGGCAGATACGCAGTATTTT. This chain links TRBV5-1 with TRBJ2-3, with 8 bases lining up with TRBD1. Germline trimming cut 4 bases from V and 4 bases from J; bases unmatched to any gene: 2. Per germline, CDR1 SGHRS and CDR2 YFSETQ. The CDR3 consists of 13 residues.

This clone occurred once. The rearrangement links TRBV7-9 to TRBJ2-1; 7 bases line up with TRBD2. The germline gives CDR1 SEHNR, CDR2 FQNEAQ (reference sequence). Unmatched junction bases numbered 4, after V lost 5 bases and J lost 0 bases. The CDR3 runs 15 residues. CDR3 in DNA: TGTGCCAGCAGCGGGGGGGTCCGCTCCTACAATGAGCAGTTCTTC. Translated: CASSGGVRSYNEQFF.

The chain joins TRBV9 to TRBJ2-1, with TRBD1 matching 7 bases. V dropped 3 bases and J dropped 2; count of bases not matched to a gene: 5. Germline V gene sequence: CDR1 SGDLS, CDR2 YYNGEE. This CDR3 has 15 residues. CDR3 nucleotide sequence: TGTGCCAGCAGCGGGACAGGTCGAACCTACAATGAGCAGTTCTTC. Translation: CASSGTGRTYNEQFF. The full variable domain, in which reference TRBV9 and TRBJ2-1 provide the parts outside the CDR3, is DSGVTQTPKHLITATGQRVTLRCSPRSGDLSVYWYQQSLDQGLQFLIQYYNGEERAKGNILERFSAQQFPDLHSELNLSSLELGDSALYFCASSGTGRTYNEQFFGPGTRLTVL.

This clone was observed a handful of times. This chain joins TRBV28 and TRBJ1-3, with 8 bases identical to TRBD1. The junction had 3 bases not matched to a gene; V was cut back by 5 bases and J by 0 bases. From germline, CDR1 is MDHEN and CDR2 SYDVKM. There are 15 residues in the CDR3. Here the CDR3 reads CASSVTGGSGNTIYF. In DNA, the CDR3 is TGTGCCAGCAGTGTCACAGGGGGCTCTGGAAACACCATATATTTT.

This clone was seen a handful of times. V usage is TRBV2 and J usage is TRBJ1-4, with D maybe TRBD1 (5 bases). CDR3 length: 15 amino acids. V lost 7 bases and J 7 bases, leaving 19 bases between the germline ends. Germline V gene data show CDR1 as SNHLY and CDR2 as FYNNEI. CDR3 bases: TGTGCCAGCAACGCCCAGGGCCCACTAAGTGAAAAACTGTTTTTT. The encoded protein is CASNAQGPLSEKLFF.

J is TRBJ1-1 and V is TRBV30, with 7 bases that match TRBD1. Per germline, CDR1 GTSNPN and CDR2 SVGIG (reference sequence). V shed 0 bases, J shed 10 bases, and the junction held 14 bases outside the gene matches. CDR3 length: 15 amino acids. CDR3 DNA sequence: TGTGCCTGGAGTGTAAGAGCGACAGGGTCCCTTGGAGCTTTCTTT. Its translation: CAWSVRATGSLGAFF.

This chain connects TRBV19 to TRBJ1-1; 8 bases are shared with TRBD1. This CDR3 spans 15 amino acids. The V gene end was trimmed by 10 bases and the J gene end by 0 bases; junction bases not matched to a gene: 10. CDR1 and CDR2 from the germline V gene are LNHDA and SQIVND (reference sequence). CDR3 DNA: TGTGCCACCGGGGGCAGGGGGCGGCTGAACACTGAAGCTTTCTTT. Encoded protein: CATGGRGRLNTEAFF.

This sequence joins TRBV30 and TRBJ2-2; TRBD2 is a possible D gene (7 bases). The CDR3 has 15 residues. The germline V gene has CDR1 GTSNPN and CDR2 SVGIG (reference sequence). V was cut by 0 bases and J by 3 bases, with 11 bases left in between. The CDR3 reads CAWSVLGGDTGELFF. DNA for the CDR3: TGTGCCTGGAGTGTACTAGGGGGGGACACCGGGGAGCTGTTTTTT.

V is TRBV11-2 and J is TRBJ2-7; the D gene is possibly TRBD2 (5 bases). The CDR3 has 12 residues. Trimming pared 5 bases from V and 7 bases from J, leaving 12 bases between. Germline CDR1 reads SGHAT; CDR2 reads FQNNGV. CDR3 in DNA: TGTGCCAGCAGCCGCCTCGGAGGAGAGCAGTACTTC. Translated, it gives CASSRLGGEQYF.

This clone came up once. The chain has TRBV6-6 and TRBJ1-6; D might be TRBD1 (6 bases). The germline V gene encodes CDR1 MNHNY and CDR2 SVGAGI (reference sequence). The CDR3 is 15 residues long. V was pared by 5 bases and J by 5 bases, with 13 bases between. CDR3 sequence reads: CASSPRTANNSPLHF. CDR3 DNA sequence: TGTGCCAGCAGTCCTCGGACAGCAAATAATTCACCCCTCCACTTT.

V is TRBV19 and J is TRBJ2-7, with D possibly being TRBD2 (5 bases). The CDR3 loop spans 13 amino acids. The V gene's germline CDR1 is LNHDA and CDR2 SQIVND (reference sequence). Trimming took off 5 bases at V and 3 bases at J, with 11 bases between the two ends. In DNA form, the CDR3 reads TGTGCCAGTAGTCCTAGCCGGTACTACGAGCAGTACTTC. Translated, it gives CASSPSRYYEQYF.

Concerning this clone: The CDR3 carries no conserved terminal phenylalanine or tryptophan, so it likely arises from a read error. The CDR3 DNA reads as TGTGCCAGCAGTTTGCTCCCTAGTTATGGCTACACCCTC. It is translated as CASSLLPSYGYTL. The chain is built from TRBV27 and TRBJ1-2, with D uncertain. Germline V CDR1 and CDR2: MNHEY, SMNVEV (reference sequence). V was shortened by 3 bases and J by 5 bases, with 10 bases between the two germline ends. The CDR3 totals 13 residues.

The V and J genes are TRBV28 and TRBJ1-2, with 7 bases lining up with TRBD1. The CDR3 is made up of 16 amino acids. Looked up from germline, CDR1 is MDHEN and CDR2 is SYDVKM. Losses at the gene ends were 6 bases for V and 5 bases for J; bases not matched to a gene: 15. The CDR3 is CASSPGGGASWYGYTF. The CDR3, as DNA: TGTGCCAGCAGCCCCGGAGGGGGCGCGTCTTGGTATGGCTACACCTTC.

The genes are TRBV10-3 and TRBJ1-3; TRBD1 might be the D (6 bases). CDR1 and CDR2 from the germline V gene are ENHRY and SYGVKD. The V end lost 2 bases, the J end lost 2 bases, and 10 bases lay between the germline ends. This CDR3 comprises 15 residues. The CDR3 DNA reads TGTGCCATCAGTGAGGCCGGGACAACTGGAAACACCATATATTTT. Residues: CAISEAGTTGNTIYF.